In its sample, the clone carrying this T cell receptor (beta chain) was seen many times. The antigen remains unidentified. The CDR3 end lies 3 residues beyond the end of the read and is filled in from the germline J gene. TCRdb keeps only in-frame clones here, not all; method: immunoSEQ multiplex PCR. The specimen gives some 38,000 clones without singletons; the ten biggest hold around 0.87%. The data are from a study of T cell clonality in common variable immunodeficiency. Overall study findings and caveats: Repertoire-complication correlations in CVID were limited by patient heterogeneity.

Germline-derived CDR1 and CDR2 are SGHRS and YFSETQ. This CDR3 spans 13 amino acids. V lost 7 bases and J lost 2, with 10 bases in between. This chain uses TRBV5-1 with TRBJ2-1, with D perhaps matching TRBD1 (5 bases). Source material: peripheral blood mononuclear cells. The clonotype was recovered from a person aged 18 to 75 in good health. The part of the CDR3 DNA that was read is TGCGCCAGCGGGCAAGGGGCCTACAATGAG. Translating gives CASGQGAYNE. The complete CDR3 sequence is CASGQGAYNEQFF.